This T cell receptor beta chain was documented in a study of blood T cell repertoires in COVID-19. Looking at the study overall: PBMCs, B-cell-depleted T cells, or T cells were the source of the cDNA or gDNA that made up the material.

Original processing notes: Researchers report that nucleated cell counts were estimated from reference gene primer amplification. Profiling relied on immunoSEQ multiplex PCR, and the TCRdb table lists in-frame clones only, not all of them. For V, J and clone size, that table is used; D and trimming come from the DNA. The data show around 130,000 clones, around 77% seen once. CDR3 length: 14 amino acids. V gave up 1 base and J gave up 3 bases, with 9 bases separating them. Germline loops: CDR1 SNHLY, CDR2 FYNNEI. V gene TRBV2 combines with J gene TRBJ1-2; unclear D gene. This sequence originates from a human donor in a cohort sampled during active COVID-19. The specimen was peripheral blood. CDR3 nucleotide sequence: TGTGCCAGCAGTGAAGGGGCCCAGTACTATGGCTACACCTTC. Translated: CASSEGAQYYGYTF. Full variable domain (remainder filled in from reference TRBV2 and TRBJ1-2): EPEVTQTPSHQVTQMGQEVILRCVPISNHLYFYWYRQILGQKVEFLVSFYNNEISEKSEIFDDQFSVERPDGSNFTLKIRSTKLEDSAMYFCASSEGAQYYGYTFGSGTRLTVV.